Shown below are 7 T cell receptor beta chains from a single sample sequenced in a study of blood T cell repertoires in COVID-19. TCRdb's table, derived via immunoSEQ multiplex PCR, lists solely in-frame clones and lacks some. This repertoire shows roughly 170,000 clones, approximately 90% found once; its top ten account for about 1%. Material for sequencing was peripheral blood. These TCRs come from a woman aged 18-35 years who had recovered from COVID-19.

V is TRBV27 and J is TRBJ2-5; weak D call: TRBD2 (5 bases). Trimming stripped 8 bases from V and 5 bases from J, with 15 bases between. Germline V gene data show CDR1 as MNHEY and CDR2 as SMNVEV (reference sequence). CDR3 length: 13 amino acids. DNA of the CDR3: TGTGCCAGCGCCACACTAGAGGCGGAGACCCAGTACTTC. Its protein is CASATLEAETQYF.

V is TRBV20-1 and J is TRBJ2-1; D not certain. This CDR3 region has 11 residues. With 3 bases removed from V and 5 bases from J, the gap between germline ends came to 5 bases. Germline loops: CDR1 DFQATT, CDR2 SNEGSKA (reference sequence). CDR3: CSASLDNEQFF. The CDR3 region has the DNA TGCAGTGCTAGCCTTGACAATGAGCAGTTCTTC.

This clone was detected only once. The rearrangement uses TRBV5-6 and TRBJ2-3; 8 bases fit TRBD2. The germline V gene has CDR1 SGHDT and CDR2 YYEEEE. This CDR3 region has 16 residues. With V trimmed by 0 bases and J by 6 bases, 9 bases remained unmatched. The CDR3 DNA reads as TGTGCCAGCAGCTTGGACGGGAGGGCCGAAAGGGATACGCAGTATTTT. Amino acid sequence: CASSLDGRAERDTQYF.

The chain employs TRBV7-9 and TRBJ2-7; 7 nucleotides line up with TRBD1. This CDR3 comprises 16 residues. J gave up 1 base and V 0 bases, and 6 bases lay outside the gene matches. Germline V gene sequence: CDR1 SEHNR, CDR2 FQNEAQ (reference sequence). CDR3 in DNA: TGTGCCAGCAGCTTAGCGTTGGGGACAGATTCCTACGAGCAGTACTTC. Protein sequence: CASSLALGTDSYEQYF.

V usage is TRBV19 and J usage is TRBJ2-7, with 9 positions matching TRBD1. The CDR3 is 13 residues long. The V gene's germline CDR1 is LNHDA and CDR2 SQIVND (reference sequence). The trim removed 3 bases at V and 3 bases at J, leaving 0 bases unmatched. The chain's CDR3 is CASSMDRGYEQYV. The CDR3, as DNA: TGTGCCAGTAGTATGGACAGGGGCTACGAGCAGTACGTC.

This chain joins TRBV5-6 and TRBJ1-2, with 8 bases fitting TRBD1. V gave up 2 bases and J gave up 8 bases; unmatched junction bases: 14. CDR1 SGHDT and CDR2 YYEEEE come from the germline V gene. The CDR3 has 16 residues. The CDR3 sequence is CASSFVAGGPSAGYTF. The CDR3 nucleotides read TGTGCCAGCAGCTTCGTGGCAGGGGGCCCTTCGGCCGGCTACACCTTC.

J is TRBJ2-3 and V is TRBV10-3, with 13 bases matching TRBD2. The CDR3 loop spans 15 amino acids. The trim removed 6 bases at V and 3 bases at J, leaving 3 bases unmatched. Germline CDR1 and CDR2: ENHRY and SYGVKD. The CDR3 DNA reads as TGTGCCATCAGGAGGACTAGCGGGAGTACAGATACGCAGTATTTT. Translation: CAIRRTSGSTDTQYF.